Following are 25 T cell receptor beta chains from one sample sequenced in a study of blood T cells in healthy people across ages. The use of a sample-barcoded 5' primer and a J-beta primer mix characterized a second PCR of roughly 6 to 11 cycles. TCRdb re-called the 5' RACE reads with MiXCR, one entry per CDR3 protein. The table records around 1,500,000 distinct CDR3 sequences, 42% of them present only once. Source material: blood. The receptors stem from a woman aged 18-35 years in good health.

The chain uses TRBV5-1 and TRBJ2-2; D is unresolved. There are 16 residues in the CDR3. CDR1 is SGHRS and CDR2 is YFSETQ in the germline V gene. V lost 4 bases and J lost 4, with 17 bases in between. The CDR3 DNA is TGCGCCAGCAGCGTCGAACTCCGGAAAACCACCGGGGAGCTGTTTTTT. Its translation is CASSVELRKTTGELFF.

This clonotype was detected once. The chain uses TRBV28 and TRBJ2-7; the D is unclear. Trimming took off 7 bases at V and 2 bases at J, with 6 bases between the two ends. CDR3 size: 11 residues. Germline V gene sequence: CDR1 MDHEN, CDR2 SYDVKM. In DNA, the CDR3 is TGTGCCAGCATAGGGACCTACGAGCAGTACTTC. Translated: CASIGTYEQYF.

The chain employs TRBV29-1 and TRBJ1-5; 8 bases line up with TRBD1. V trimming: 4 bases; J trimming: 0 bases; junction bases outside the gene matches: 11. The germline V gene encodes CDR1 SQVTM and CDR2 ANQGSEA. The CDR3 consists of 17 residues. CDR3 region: CSVVYGQGPYSNQPQHF. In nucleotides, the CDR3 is TGCAGCGTTGTCTACGGACAGGGTCCATATAGCAATCAGCCCCAGCATTTT.

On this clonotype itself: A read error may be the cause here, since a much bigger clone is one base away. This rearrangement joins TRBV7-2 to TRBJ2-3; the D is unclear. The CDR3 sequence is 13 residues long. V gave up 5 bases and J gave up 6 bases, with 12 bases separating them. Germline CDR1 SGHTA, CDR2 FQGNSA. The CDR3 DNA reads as TGTGCCAGCAGCCGTGTAGCCTCGGATACGCAGTATTTT. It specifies CASSRVASDTQYF.

The CDR3 DNA is TGTGCCAGTAGTGGGGCCGGGACTAGCAAACTTAAGGAGACCCAGTACTTC. Protein sequence: CASSGAGTSKLKETQYF. The rearrangement links TRBV19 to TRBJ2-7; TRBD2 matches at 9 bases. The assigned J gene may be wrong: the sequence end matches TRBJ2-5 better. CDR3 size: 17 residues. Germline V lookup: CDR1 LNHDA, CDR2 SQIVND (reference sequence).

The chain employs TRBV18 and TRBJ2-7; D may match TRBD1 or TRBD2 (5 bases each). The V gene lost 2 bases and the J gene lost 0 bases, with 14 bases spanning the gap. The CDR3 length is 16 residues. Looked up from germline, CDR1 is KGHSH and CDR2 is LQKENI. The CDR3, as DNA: TGTGCCAGCTCACCATTTGGGGCAGGGAGCTCCTACGAGCAGTACTTC. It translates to CASSPFGAGSSYEQYF.

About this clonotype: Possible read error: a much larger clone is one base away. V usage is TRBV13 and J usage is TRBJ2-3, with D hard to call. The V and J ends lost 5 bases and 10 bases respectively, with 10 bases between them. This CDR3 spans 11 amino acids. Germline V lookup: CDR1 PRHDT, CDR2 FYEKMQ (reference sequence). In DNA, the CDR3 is TGTGCCAGCAGCAAGAGAGTTTCGCAGTATTTT. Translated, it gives CASSKRVSQYF.

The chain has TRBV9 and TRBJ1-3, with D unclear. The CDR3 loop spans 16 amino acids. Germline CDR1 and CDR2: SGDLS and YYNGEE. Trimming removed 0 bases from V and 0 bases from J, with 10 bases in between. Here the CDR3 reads CASSVANTGSGNTIYF. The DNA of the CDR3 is TGTGCCAGCAGCGTAGCTAATACCGGCTCTGGAAACACCATATATTTT.

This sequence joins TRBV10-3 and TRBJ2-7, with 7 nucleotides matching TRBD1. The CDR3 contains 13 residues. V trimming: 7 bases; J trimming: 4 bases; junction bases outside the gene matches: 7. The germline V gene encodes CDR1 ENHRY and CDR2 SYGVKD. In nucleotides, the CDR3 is TGTGCCATCACCGAGGGACAGCAGTACGAGCAGTACTTC. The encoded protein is CAITEGQQYEQYF.

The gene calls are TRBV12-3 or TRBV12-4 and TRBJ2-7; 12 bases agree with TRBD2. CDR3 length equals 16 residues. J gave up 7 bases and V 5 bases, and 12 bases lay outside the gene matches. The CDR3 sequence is CASSRSLAGGFHEQYF. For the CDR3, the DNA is TGTGCCAGCAGTAGGTCACTAGCGGGAGGTTTCCATGAGCAGTACTTC.

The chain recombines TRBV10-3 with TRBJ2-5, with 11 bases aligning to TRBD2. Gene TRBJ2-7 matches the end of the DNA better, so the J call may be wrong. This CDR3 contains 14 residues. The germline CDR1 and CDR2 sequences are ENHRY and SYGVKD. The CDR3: CAITGTSGAYEQYF. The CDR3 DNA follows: TGTGCCATCACTGGGACTAGCGGCGCCTACGAGCAGTACTTC.

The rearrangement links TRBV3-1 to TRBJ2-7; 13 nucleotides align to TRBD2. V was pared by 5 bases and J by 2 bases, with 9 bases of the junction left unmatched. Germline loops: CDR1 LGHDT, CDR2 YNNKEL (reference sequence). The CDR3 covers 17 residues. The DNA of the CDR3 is TGTGCCAGCAGCTCGAATGGACTAGCGGGAGTCACCTACGAGCAGTACTTC. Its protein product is CASSSNGLAGVTYEQYF.

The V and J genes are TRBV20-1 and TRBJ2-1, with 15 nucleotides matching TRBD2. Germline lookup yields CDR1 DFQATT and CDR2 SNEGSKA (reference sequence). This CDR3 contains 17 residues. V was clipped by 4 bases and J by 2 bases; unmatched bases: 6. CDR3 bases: TGCAGTGCTACTCGGACTAGCGGGGGGGCCGCCTACAATGAGCAGTTCTTC. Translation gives CSATRTSGGAAYNEQFF.

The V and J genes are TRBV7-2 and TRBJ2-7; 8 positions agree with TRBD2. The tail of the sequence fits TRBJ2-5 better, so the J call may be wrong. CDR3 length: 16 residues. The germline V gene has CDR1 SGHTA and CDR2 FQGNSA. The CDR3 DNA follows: TGTGCCAGCAGCTCCGGGAGCGGGAGTGGGCAAGAGACCCAGTACTTC. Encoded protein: CASSSGSGSGQETQYF.

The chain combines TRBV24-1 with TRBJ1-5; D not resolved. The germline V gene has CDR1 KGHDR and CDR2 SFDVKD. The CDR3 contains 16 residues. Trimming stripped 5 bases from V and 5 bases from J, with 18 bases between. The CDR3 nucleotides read TGTGCCACCAGTGCCGCGGGCGATCAGAGGTATCAGCCCCAGCATTTT. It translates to CATSAAGDQRYQPQHF.

The chain's CDR3 is CASSLERGSEQYF. DNA of the CDR3: TGTGCCAGCAGCTTAGAGCGGGGGAGTGAGCAGTACTTC. The V and J genes are TRBV11-2 and TRBJ2-5; 7 positions agree with TRBD2. Germline CDR1 reads SGHAT; CDR2 reads FQNNGV. V lost 0 bases to trimming and J lost 11 bases; unmatched junction nucleotides: 6. There are 13 residues in the CDR3.

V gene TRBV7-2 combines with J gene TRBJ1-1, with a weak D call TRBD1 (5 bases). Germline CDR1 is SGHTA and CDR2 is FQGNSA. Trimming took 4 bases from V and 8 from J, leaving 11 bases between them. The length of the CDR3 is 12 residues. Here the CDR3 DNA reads TGTGCCAGCAGCTGGAACGGGGACGAAGCTTTCTTT. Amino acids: CASSWNGDEAFF.

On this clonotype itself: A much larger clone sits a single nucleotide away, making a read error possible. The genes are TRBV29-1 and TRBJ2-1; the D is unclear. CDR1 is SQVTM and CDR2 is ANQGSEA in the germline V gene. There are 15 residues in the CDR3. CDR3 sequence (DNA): TGCAGCGTTGCCGGCGTCCACAGCCCCTACAGTGAGCAGTTCTTC. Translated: CSVAGVHSPYSEQFF.

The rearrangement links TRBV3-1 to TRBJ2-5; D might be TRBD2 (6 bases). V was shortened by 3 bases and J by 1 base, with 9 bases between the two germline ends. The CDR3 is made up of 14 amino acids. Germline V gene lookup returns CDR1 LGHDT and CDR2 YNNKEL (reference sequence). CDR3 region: CASSQRGIQETQYF. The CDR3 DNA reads TGTGCCAGCAGCCAGCGGGGAATCCAAGAGACCCAGTACTTC.

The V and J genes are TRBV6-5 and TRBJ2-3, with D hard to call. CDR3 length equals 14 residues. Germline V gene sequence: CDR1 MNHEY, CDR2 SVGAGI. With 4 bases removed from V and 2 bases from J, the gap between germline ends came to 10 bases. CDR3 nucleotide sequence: TGTGCCAGCAGTTCGACAATTAACACAGATACGCAGTATTTT. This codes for CASSSTINTDTQYF.

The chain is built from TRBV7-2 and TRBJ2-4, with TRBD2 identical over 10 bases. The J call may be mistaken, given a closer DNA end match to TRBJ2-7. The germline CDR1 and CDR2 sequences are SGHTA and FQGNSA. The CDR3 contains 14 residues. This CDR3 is CTSSYRGLANEQYF. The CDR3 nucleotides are TGTACCAGCAGCTATAGGGGACTAGCGAACGAGCAGTACTTC.

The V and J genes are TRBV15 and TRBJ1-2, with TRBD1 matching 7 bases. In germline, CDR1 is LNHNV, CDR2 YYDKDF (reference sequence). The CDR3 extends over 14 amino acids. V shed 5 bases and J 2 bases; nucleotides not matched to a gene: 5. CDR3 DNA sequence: TGTGCCACCAGCGACAGGGTGGAAAACTATGGCTACACCTTC. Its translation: CATSDRVENYGYTF.

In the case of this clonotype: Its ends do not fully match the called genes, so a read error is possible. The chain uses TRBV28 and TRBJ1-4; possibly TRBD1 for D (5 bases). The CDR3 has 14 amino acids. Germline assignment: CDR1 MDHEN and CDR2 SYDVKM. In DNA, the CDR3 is TGTGCCAACAGTTTAGGTTCAGGGTGGGAAAAACTGTTTTTT. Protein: CANSLGSGWEKLFF.

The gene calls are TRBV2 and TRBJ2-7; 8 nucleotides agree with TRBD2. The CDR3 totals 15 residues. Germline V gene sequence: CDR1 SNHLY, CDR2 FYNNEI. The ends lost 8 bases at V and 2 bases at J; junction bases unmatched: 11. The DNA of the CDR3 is TGTGCCAGCGGACCCCTGGCGGGAGGAGCCTACGAGCAGTACTTC. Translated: CASGPLAGGAYEQYF.

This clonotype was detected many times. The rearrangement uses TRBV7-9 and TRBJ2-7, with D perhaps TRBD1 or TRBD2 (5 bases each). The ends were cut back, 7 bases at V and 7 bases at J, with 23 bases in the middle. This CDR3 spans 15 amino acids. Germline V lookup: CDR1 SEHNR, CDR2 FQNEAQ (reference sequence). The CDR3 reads CASNSRAGSFGEQYF. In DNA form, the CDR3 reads TGTGCCAGCAACTCCCGGGCAGGGAGTTTCGGGGAGCAGTACTTC.